This T cell receptor beta chain was recorded in a study of T cells in Graves' hyperthyroidism and ophthalmopathy. For the study at large: Peripheral blood collection took place at initial diagnosis, before any treatment.

Germline CDR1 is SGDLS and CDR2 is YYNGEE. CDR3 length: 14 amino acids. Trimming shortened V by 4 bases and J by 1 base, and 11 bases separated the two germline ends. Template material for amplifying TCR beta CDR3 regions consisted of RNA transcripts. The HTBI set primed first-round TCR CDR3 RT-PCR. TCRdb re-derived calls from the multiplex PCR reads in MiXCR, one entry per CDR3 protein. The sample shows roughly 240,000 distinct CDR3 sequences, approximately 25% of them seen only once. Ten or more counts support this clonotype. The chain carries TRBV9 and TRBJ1-1; D remains unclear. The receptor was isolated from a woman aged 40 to 49 with Graves' ophthalmopathy. Sequencing was performed on blood. The CDR3 DNA reads TGTGCCAGCAGCCCCCGGAGACAGAACACTGAAGCTTTCTTT. Amino acids: CASSPRRQNTEAFF.